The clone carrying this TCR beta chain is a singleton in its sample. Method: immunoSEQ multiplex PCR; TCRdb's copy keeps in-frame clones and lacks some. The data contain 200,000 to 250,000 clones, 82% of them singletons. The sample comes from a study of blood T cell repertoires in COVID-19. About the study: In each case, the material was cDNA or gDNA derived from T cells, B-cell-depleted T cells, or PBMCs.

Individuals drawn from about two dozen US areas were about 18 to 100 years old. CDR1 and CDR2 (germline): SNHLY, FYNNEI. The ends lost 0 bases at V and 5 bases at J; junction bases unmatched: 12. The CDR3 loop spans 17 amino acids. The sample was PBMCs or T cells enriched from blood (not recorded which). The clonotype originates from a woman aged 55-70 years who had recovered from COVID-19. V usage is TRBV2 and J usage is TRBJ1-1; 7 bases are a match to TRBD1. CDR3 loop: CASSEAGRQGDKTEAFF. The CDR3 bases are TGTGCCAGCAGTGAAGCGGGGCGTCAGGGGGATAAGACTGAAGCTTTCTTT.